This T cell receptor beta chain was sequenced during a study of T cells after yellow fever vaccination. Study details: Where fractions had low cell numbers, libraries were prepared from them with the SMART-Seq v4 Ultra Low Input RNA kit. General observations from the study: Faster peaking, at day 5 versus 15, marked a secondary response that was weaker.

MiXCR, applied by TCRdb to the 5' RACE reads, yields one record per CDR3 protein. The sample records a few hundred thousand distinct CDR3 sequences, approximately 3.9% being singletons. Per germline, CDR1 SGHNT and CDR2 YYREEE (reference sequence). V shed 5 bases and J shed 5 bases, with 13 bases lying between them. CDR3 size: 13 residues. This clonotype was seen more than once but under ten times. The antigen is undetermined. The J gene is TRBJ2-5, the V gene TRBV5-4, with D perhaps TRBD1 (6 bases). Material: PBMCs, obtained on the day of the yellow fever booster vaccination. This receptor was taken from a man aged 18-30 years who received the YFV17D yellow fever vaccine. Here the CDR3 reads CASSYRETETQYF. CDR3 sequence (DNA): TGTGCCAGCAGTTACAGGGAAACGGAGACCCAGTACTTC.